Listed below are T cell receptor beta chains from one sample, sequenced in a study of cytomegalovirus exposure and HLA in healthy donors. Assay: immunoSEQ multiplex PCR; the TCRdb copy retains only in-frame clones and omits some. Of 100,000 to 150,000 clones in the sample, over 70% were seen once. The specimen sequenced was PBMCs. These receptors all come from a woman aged 50 to 60 in good health and CMV-seronegative. Each CDR3 is given without its conserved first and last residue. The order of the fields is clone size, V gene, J gene, D gene, CDR3 protein. The D gene is left open where the match is weak. Some rows mark clone size as missing; the rest say once, few, many or name a class of expanded clone.

>NA|TRBV7-8|TRBJ2-1|TRBD2
ASSLSRLAVNEQF
>once|TRBV30|TRBJ1-1|NA
AWNRGDTEAF
>NA|TRBV7-9|TRBJ2-1|TRBD2
SSSLATSSGSNEQF
>NA|TRBV9|TRBJ2-7|TRBD2
ASSVAMREVDEQY
>NA|TRBV7-2|TRBJ2-7|TRBD2
ASSLQTSGSHEQY
>NA|TRBV7-2|TRBJ2-7|TRBD1
ASSPRDRASYEQY
>NA|TRBV7-2|TRBJ2-5|NA
ASSLGALSETQY
>NA|TRBV4-1|TRBJ2-1|NA
ASSQASSYNEQF
>NA|TRBV7-3|TRBJ1-5|NA
ASRIEGGYSNQPQH
>NA|TRBV4-1|TRBJ2-3|NA
ASSQARTDTQY
>NA|TRBV4-1|TRBJ1-1|TRBD1
ASSQVAGTVNTEAF
>NA|TRBV4-3|TRBJ2-2|TRBD2
ASSQGLAGGADTGELF
>NA|TRBV11-2|TRBJ2-2|TRBD1
ASSSTGGITGELF
>NA|TRBV7-9|TRBJ1-1|NA
ASNFQGNEAF
>NA|TRBV30|TRBJ2-7|TRBD2
AWSGLAGREQY
>NA|TRBV6-5|TRBJ1-2|TRBD1
ASSLQGVHGYT
>NA|TRBV28|TRBJ1-2|TRBD1
ASRRTGAARGGYT
>few|TRBV7-8|TRBJ2-5|NA
ASSFLAETQY
>NA|TRBV30|TRBJ2-3|NA
AWSVLGDTQY
>once|TRBV7-9|TRBJ2-7|TRBD1
ASSPGTARYEQY
>NA|TRBV21-1|TRBJ1-4|NA
ASSKGDRGATTNEKLF